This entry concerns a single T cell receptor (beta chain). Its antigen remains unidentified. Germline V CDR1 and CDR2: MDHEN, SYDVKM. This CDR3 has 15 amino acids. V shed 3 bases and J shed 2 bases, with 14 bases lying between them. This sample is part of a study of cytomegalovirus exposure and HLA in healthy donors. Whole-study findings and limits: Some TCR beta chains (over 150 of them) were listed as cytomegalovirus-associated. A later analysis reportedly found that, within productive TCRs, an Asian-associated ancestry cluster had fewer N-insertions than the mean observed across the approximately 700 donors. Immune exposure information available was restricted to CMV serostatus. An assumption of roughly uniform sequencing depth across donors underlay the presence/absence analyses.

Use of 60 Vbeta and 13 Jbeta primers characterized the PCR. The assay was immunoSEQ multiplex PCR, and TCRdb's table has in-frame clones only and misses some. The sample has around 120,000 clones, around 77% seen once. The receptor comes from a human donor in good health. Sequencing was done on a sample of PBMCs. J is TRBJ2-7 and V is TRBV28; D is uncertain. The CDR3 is CASSFSRPAAYEQYF. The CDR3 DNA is TGTGCCAGCAGTTTTTCCAGGCCGGCAGCCTACGAGCAGTACTTC.